These T cell receptor beta chains were read from a single sample in a study of blood T cell repertoires in COVID-19. Profiling relied on immunoSEQ multiplex PCR, and the TCRdb table lists in-frame clones only, not all of them. Of approximately 330,000 clones listed, around 90% are singletons. The sample comprised peripheral blood. The receptor set was obtained from a woman aged 40 to 50 with COVID-19, enrolled during active disease. The CDR3 runs from the conserved cysteine through the conserved F or W. D genes are given only for firm matches. Clone size is shown for a subset of rows, as once, few, many or a class of expanded clone.

J,size,V,D,DNA,CDR3
TRBJ2-1,NA,TRBV28,NA,TGTGCCAGCAGTCCCCCATCGAGGATCCCTTACAATGAGCAGTTCTTC,CASSPPSRIPYNEQFF
TRBJ2-1,NA,TRBV5-5,TRBD2,TGTGCCAGCACCACATTGGGAGGTAGCGGGGGTGAGCAGTTCTTC,CASTTLGGSGGEQFF
TRBJ2-3,NA,TRBV11-2,NA,TGTGCCAGCAGCTTAGCGACTGGCGGGGTAGATACGCAGTATTTT,CASSLATGGVDTQYF
TRBJ2-3,NA,TRBV6-5,NA,TGTGCCAGCAGTTACTCCGAGATAAACACAGATACGCAGTATTTT,CASSYSEINTDTQYF
TRBJ1-2,once,TRBV4-3,NA,TGCGCCAGCAGCCAAGCCTTGACCGGGACTGGATATGGCTACACCTTC,CASSQALTGTGYGYTF
TRBJ2-7,NA,TRBV10-3,NA,TGTGCCATCAGTGAAGGCGGGTCTGCCTACGAGCAGTACTTC,CAISEGGSAYEQYF
TRBJ1-1,NA,TRBV11-2,TRBD1,TGTGCCAGCAGCTCGCGGACAGGGGGCGTTGAAGCTTTCTTT,CASSSRTGGVEAFF
TRBJ1-5,NA,TRBV2,NA,TGTGCCAGCAGTCTAACAGGCCAGCCCCAGCATTTT,CASSLTGQPQHF
TRBJ2-1,NA,TRBV4-3,NA,TGCGCCAGCAGCCAACTATCCCACGTCTCCTACAATGAGCAGTTCTTC,CASSQLSHVSYNEQFF
TRBJ2-7,NA,TRBV7-2,TRBD1,TGTGCCAGCAGCTTAGTTTCTGGACAGGGGGGCTCCTACGAGCAGTACTTC,CASSLVSGQGGSYEQYF
TRBJ1-2,NA,TRBV18,TRBD1,TGTGCCAGCTCACTACCGGGACAGGAATACTATGGCTACACCTTC,CASSLPGQEYYGYTF
TRBJ2-3,NA,TRBV3-1/TRBV3-2,TRBD2,TGTGCCAGCAGCCAAGATTTCCACCGACTGGCGGGAGGCACAGATACGCAGTATTTT,CASSQDFHRLAGGTDTQYF
TRBJ2-7,NA,TRBV7-9,TRBD1,TGTGCCAGCAGTTTCTTCGGGACAGTGGGCTACGAGCAGTACTTC,CASSFFGTVGYEQYF
TRBJ1-2,NA,TRBV18,TRBD1,TGTGCCAGCTCACCCGAGGGGGCGGCGAACTATGGCTACACCTTC,CASSPEGAANYGYTF
TRBJ2-1,NA,TRBV9,TRBD2,TGTGCCAGCAGCGTAGGGACTAGCGGGAGGTCCTACAATGAGCAGTTCTTC,CASSVGTSGRSYNEQFF
TRBJ2-3,NA,TRBV5-5,NA,TGTGCCAGCAGCTTGGGACTAGAATTGACAGATACGCAGTATTTT,CASSLGLELTDTQYF
TRBJ2-1,NA,TRBV18,TRBD2,TGTGCCAGCTCTCCCAACATTAACGGGGGGAATGAGCAGTTCTTC,CASSPNINGGNEQFF
TRBJ2-1,NA,TRBV19,NA,TGTGCCAGTAGCGGCGGTTCTTTCTACAATGAGCAGTTCTTC,CASSGGSFYNEQFF
TRBJ1-2,NA,TRBV6-6,NA,TGTGCCAGCAGTTACTCGAAGGCGGGGAGTTATGGCTACACCTTC,CASSYSKAGSYGYTF
TRBJ2-1,NA,TRBV18,TRBD1,TGTGCCAGCTCACCCGGAGCCGGGACAGTCTACAATGAGCAGTTCTTC,CASSPGAGTVYNEQFF
TRBJ2-3,NA,TRBV12-3/TRBV12-4,NA,TGTGCCAGCAGTCCAGGGCTTGCTACGCAGTATTTT,CASSPGLATQYF
TRBJ1-4,NA,TRBV6-5,NA,TGTGCCAGCACCAAATTGGGGGCGGGTGAAAAACTGTTTTTT,CASTKLGAGEKLFF
TRBJ1-2,NA,TRBV6-2/TRBV6-3,NA,TGTGCCAGCAGTTACCGACAGTCCTATGGCTACACCTTC,CASSYRQSYGYTF
TRBJ2-2,NA,TRBV6-5,NA,TGTGCCAGCAGTTACACTCAGGGGATTGTCGGGGAGCTGTTTTTT,CASSYTQGIVGELFF
TRBJ1-1,NA,TRBV18,NA,TGTGCCAGCTCACCAGTGCTCGACGGCGGGAACACTGAAGCTTTCTTT,CASSPVLDGGNTEAFF
TRBJ2-7,NA,TRBV18,NA,TGTGCCAGCTCACTCTGGGACACGAGGGGCGAGCAGTACTTC,CASSLWDTRGEQYF
TRBJ2-5,NA,TRBV11-2,TRBD2,TGTGCCAGCTCTAGCGGGGGGCCACAAGAGACCCAGTACTTC,CASSSGGPQETQYF
TRBJ2-3,NA,TRBV5-1,NA,TGCGCCAGCAGCTTGGGGGAGGCAGATACGCAGTATTTT,CASSLGEADTQYF
TRBJ2-7,once,TRBV6-2/TRBV6-3,NA,TGTGCCAGCAGTCCAGGTGGATGGGGGCGCGGAACCTACGAGCAGTACTTC,CASSPGGWGRGTYEQYF
TRBJ1-4,NA,TRBV14,NA,TGTGCCAGCAGCCAAGATCGGAGGGAAAAACTGTTTTTT,CASSQDRREKLFF
TRBJ2-5,NA,TRBV29-1,TRBD1,TGCAGCGTAGTCGGACAGGGAGAGACCCAGTACTTC,CSVVGQGETQYF
TRBJ2-7,NA,TRBV6-2/TRBV6-3,TRBD1,TGTGCCAGCAGTGGGTCCGGGACAGGCACCTACGAGCAGTACTTC,CASSGSGTGTYEQYF
TRBJ1-2,NA,TRBV7-2,NA,TGTGCCAGCAGCGCCAACAGGGAAGACGGCTATGGCTACACCTTC,CASSANREDGYGYTF
TRBJ2-5,NA,TRBV19,TRBD2,TGTGCCAGTAGTATAAAAGCGGGAGGGCTGGAGACCCAGTACTTC,CASSIKAGGLETQYF
TRBJ1-1,NA,TRBV12-5,NA,TGTGCTAGTGGCCTTAACTCTGGGGCGGCTTTCTTT,CASGLNSGAAFF
TRBJ1-2,NA,TRBV30,NA,TGTGCCTGGAGCCACTCAGGGCTCTATGGCTACACCTTC,CAWSHSGLYGYTF
TRBJ2-3,NA,TRBV27,TRBD2,TGTGCCAGCAGTTACTCGACTAGCGGGAGGGCCGGGAGCACAGATACGCAGTATTTT,CASSYSTSGRAGSTDTQYF